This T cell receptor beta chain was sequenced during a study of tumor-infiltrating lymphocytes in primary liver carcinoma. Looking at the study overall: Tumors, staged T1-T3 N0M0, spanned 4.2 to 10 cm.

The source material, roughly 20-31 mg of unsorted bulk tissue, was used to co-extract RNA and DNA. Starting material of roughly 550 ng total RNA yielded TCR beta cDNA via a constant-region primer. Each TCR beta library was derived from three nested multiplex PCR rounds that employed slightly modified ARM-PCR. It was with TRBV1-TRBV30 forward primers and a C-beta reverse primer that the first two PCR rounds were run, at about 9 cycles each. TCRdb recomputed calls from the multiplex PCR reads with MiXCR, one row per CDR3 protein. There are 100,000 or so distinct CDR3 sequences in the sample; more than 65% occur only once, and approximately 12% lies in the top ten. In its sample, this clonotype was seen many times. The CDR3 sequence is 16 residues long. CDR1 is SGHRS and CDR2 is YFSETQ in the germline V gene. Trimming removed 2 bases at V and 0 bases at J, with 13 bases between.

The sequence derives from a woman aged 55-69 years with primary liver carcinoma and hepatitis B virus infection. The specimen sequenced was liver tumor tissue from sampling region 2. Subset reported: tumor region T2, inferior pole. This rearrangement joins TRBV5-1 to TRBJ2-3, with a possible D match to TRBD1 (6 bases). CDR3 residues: CASSLSGQTSTDTQYF. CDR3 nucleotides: TGCGCCAGCAGCTTATCCGGACAGACTAGCACAGATACGCAGTATTTT. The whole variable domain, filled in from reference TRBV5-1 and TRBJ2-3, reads KAGVTQTPRYLIKTRGQQVTLSCSPISGHRSVSWYQQTPGQGLQFLFEYFSETQRNKGNFPGRFSGRQFSNSRSEMNVSTLELGDSALYLCASSLSGQTSTDTQYFGPGTRLTVL.